The 20 T cell receptor beta chains reported below all come from one sample, sequenced in a study of breast tumors, draining lymph nodes, adjacent tissues. Samples came from axillary lymph nodes draining the breast cancer. One entry per CDR3 protein, called by TCRdb with MiXCR from the multiplex PCR reads. The sample carries around 140,000 distinct CDR3 sequences, 20% to 25% recorded once. Sequencing was carried out using axillary lymph node tissue. The receptors here all came from a female donor with breast cancer. Some clones in this sample may be carry-over from other donors' samples.

The chain recombines TRBV3-1 with TRBJ1-3; the D is unclear. The CDR3 sequence is 13 residues long. Germline V gives CDR1 LGHDT, CDR2 YNNKEL (reference sequence). V lost 0 bases to trimming and J lost 4 bases, with 4 bases between them. The CDR3: CASSQDSGNTIYF. The CDR3 DNA sequence: TGTGCCAGCAGCCAAGATTCCGGAAACACCATATATTTT.

In this sample, this clonotype turned up many times. The gene calls are TRBV4-1 and TRBJ2-7; no clear D gene. The CDR3 has 15 amino acids. Germline V CDR1 and CDR2: MGHRA, YSYEKL. The germline V and J ends were trimmed by 0 bases and 0 bases, with 9 bases remaining between them. The CDR3 spells CASSQDMSDSYEQYF. The CDR3 DNA reads TGCGCCAGCAGCCAAGATATGAGCGACTCCTACGAGCAGTACTTC.

This clonotype was recorded many times. The chain couples TRBV7-9 to TRBJ2-5; TRBD1 matches at 9 bases. The CDR3 length is 15 residues. The ends lost 4 bases at V and 4 bases at J; junction bases unmatched: 7. Germline V lookup: CDR1 SEHNR, CDR2 FQNEAQ (reference sequence). The chain's CDR3 is CASSSPPTGGETQYF. DNA for the CDR3: TGTGCCAGCAGCTCCCCACCGACAGGGGGAGAGACCCAGTACTTC.

Ten or more counts support this clonotype. The V call is TRBV5-1, the J call TRBJ1-4, with 7 bases lining up with TRBD1. The CDR3 covers 14 residues. Germline V gene data show CDR1 as SGHRS and CDR2 as YFSETQ. After removal of 6 bases from V and 7 bases from J, the junction contained 9 bases not matched to a gene. CDR3 bases: TGCGCCAGCACCCCGACAGGGAGCCGTGAAAAACTGTTTTTT. Translated: CASTPTGSREKLFF.

In its sample, this clonotype was seen many times. The chain carries TRBV5-1 and TRBJ2-1; no firm D call. The V gene lost 6 bases and the J gene lost 6 bases, with 19 bases spanning the gap. The CDR3 sequence is 15 residues long. Germline-derived CDR1 and CDR2 are SGHRS and YFSETQ. The CDR3 region has the DNA TGCGCCAGCACCCGACTTGGGTCCTCCCCCAATGAGCAGTTCTTC. It encodes CASTRLGSSPNEQFF.

The V gene is TRBV7-9, the J gene TRBJ2-3, with 12 bases that match TRBD2. Germline V gene data show CDR1 as SEHNR and CDR2 as FQNEAQ (reference sequence). V was clipped by 6 bases and J by 3 bases; unmatched bases: 7. This CDR3 has 16 residues. CDR3 nucleotides: TGTGCCAGCAGTTCAGGACTAGCGGGAATGACAGATACGCAGTATTTT. This translates into CASSSGLAGMTDTQYF.

This clonotype was seen a few times. The chain joins TRBV10-1 to TRBJ2-1; D is unclear. Germline V CDR1 and CDR2: WNHNN, SYGVQD (reference sequence). CDR3 length: 16 residues. V lost 0 bases to trimming and J lost 4 bases, with 13 bases between them. The CDR3 bases are TGCGCCAGCAGTGAGTCTCGAGGCGATGGGTACAATGAGCAGTTCTTC. This translates into CASSESRGDGYNEQFF.

This clonotype was counted at least ten times. J is TRBJ2-7 and V is TRBV7-2; 8 nucleotides agree with TRBD1. Unmatched junction bases numbered 5, after V lost 0 bases and J lost 4 bases. CDR1 and CDR2 from the germline V gene are SGHTA and FQGNSA. The length of the CDR3 is 15 residues. The CDR3 region is CASSLAAGGAYEQYF. Here the CDR3 DNA reads TGTGCCAGCAGCTTAGCGGCAGGGGGCGCGTACGAGCAGTACTTC.

This clonotype was observed many times. V is TRBV9 and J is TRBJ1-3, with TRBD1 matching 9 bases. This CDR3 is 17 amino acids long. The germline gives CDR1 SGDLS, CDR2 YYNGEE. Unmatched junction bases numbered 10, after V lost 2 bases and J lost 4 bases. For the CDR3, the DNA is TGTGCCAGCAGCGTTCACGGGACAGGGATGGGAGGAAACACCATATATTTT. Amino acids: CASSVHGTGMGGNTIYF.

This clonotype came up many times. This chain connects TRBV27 to TRBJ2-7; a possible D gene is TRBD1 (5 bases). In germline, CDR1 is MNHEY, CDR2 SMNVEV (reference sequence). The V gene lost 6 bases and the J gene lost 2 bases, with 11 bases spanning the gap. CDR3 size: 13 residues. In DNA form, the CDR3 reads TGTGCCAGCAGCCTCAGGGTCACCTACGAGCAGTACTTC. It is translated as CASSLRVTYEQYF.

This clonotype showed up many times. The J gene is TRBJ2-3, the V gene TRBV20-1; 7 bases are a match to TRBD2. The V gene end was trimmed by 0 bases and the J gene end by 1 base; junction bases not matched to a gene: 4. The CDR3 is 15 residues long. Germline-derived CDR1 and CDR2 are DFQATT and SNEGSKA (reference sequence). The CDR3 sequence: CSARDTREGTDTQYF. The CDR3 nucleotides read TGCAGTGCTAGAGATACTCGGGAGGGCACAGATACGCAGTATTTT.

This sequence joins TRBV18 and TRBJ2-2, with D maybe TRBD1 (5 bases). V was shortened by 2 bases and J by 6 bases, with 7 bases between the two germline ends. The CDR3 spans 13 residues. Germline CDR1 and CDR2: KGHSH and LQKENI. The CDR3 coding sequence is TGTGCCAGCTCACCAGGGGCCGCCGGGGAGCTGTTTTTT. The encoded protein is CASSPGAAGELFF.

The rearrangement joins TRBV28 to TRBJ1-2, with 8 positions matching TRBD1. Unmatched junction bases numbered 9, after V lost 5 bases and J lost 1 base. CDR3 length: 16 residues. The germline CDR1 and CDR2 sequences are MDHEN and SYDVKM. The CDR3 nucleotides are TGTGCCAGCAGTACCTTCCAGGGGGCGGATAACTATGGCTACACCTTC. Translated: CASSTFQGADNYGYTF.

This clonotype was picked up one time. CDR3 sequence (DNA): TGTGCCAGCAGCACAGAGGCGGGTGCTAGCTATGGCTACACCTTC. Amino acids: CASSTEAGASYGYTF. The chain carries TRBV5-4 and TRBJ1-2; no clear D gene. Germline V gene sequence: CDR1 SGHNT, CDR2 YYREEE (reference sequence). CDR3 length: 15 amino acids. The ends were cut back, 4 bases at V and 4 bases at J, with 17 bases in the middle.

The chain uses TRBV6-2 or TRBV6-3 and TRBJ2-3; 9 bases fit TRBD2. Germline V CDR1 and CDR2: MNHEY, SVGEGT. V trimming: 0 bases; J trimming: 2 bases; junction bases outside the gene matches: 6. The CDR3 runs 17 residues. The CDR3 region has the DNA TGTGCCAGCAGTTACTCGGATTCTAGCGGGACCACAGATACGCAGTATTTT. Translating gives CASSYSDSSGTTDTQYF.

V is TRBV28 and J is TRBJ1-2; D is uncertain. CDR3 length: 14 residues. CDR1 is MDHEN and CDR2 is SYDVKM in the germline V gene. Trimming left V 3 bases short and J 4 bases short, with 12 bases between. As DNA, the CDR3 is TGTGCCAGCAGTTTTCGGGTTGGTGGCTATGGCTACACCTTC. This sequence encodes CASSFRVGGYGYTF.

Comment on this clonotype: This may come from a read error, since a much larger clone is one base off. The chain carries TRBV7-9 and TRBJ2-5, with a weak D call TRBD2 (6 bases). Germline CDR1 reads SEHNR; CDR2 reads FQNEAQ (reference sequence). The CDR3 covers 16 residues. V lost 5 bases and J 2 bases, leaving 18 bases between the germline ends. The CDR3 coding sequence is TGTGCCAGCAGCGCCGGGATTAGCGGCCAACAAGAGACCCAGTACTTC. Translated: CASSAGISGQQETQYF.

Ten or more counts support this clonotype. The rearrangement uses TRBV10-3 and TRBJ1-5, with D perhaps matching TRBD1 (6 bases). Germline V lookup: CDR1 ENHRY, CDR2 SYGVKD. Deletions cut 7 bases from V and 0 bases from J, with 13 bases between. The CDR3 runs to 15 residues. The CDR3: CAIKGGGDSNQPQHF. CDR3 coding DNA: TGTGCCATCAAGGGCGGGGGCGATAGCAATCAGCCCCAGCATTTT.

This clonotype was counted many times. The chain links TRBV14 to TRBJ1-6; the D is unclear. CDR3 length: 13 residues. Germline V lookup: CDR1 SGHDN, CDR2 FVKESK. V lost 5 bases, J lost 9 bases, and 11 bases lay in between. The CDR3 sequence: CASSSRWGSPLHF. The CDR3 coding sequence is TGTGCCAGCAGCTCACGTTGGGGTTCACCCCTCCACTTT. The full variable domain, rest sourced from reference TRBV14 and TRBJ1-6, is EAGVTQFPSHSVIEKGQTVTLRCDPISGHDNLYWYRRVMGKEIKFLLHFVKESKQDESGMPNNRFLAERTGGTYSTLKVQPAELEDSGVYFCASSSRWGSPLHFGNGTRLTVT.

The J gene is TRBJ2-7, the V gene TRBV28, with TRBD2 matching 10 bases. The CDR3 loop spans 15 amino acids. Germline CDR1 is MDHEN and CDR2 is SYDVKM. J gave up 3 bases and V 4 bases, and 6 bases lay outside the gene matches. The CDR3 nucleotides read TGTGCCAGCAGTTCCCCCGGGACTAGCGTCTACGAGCAGTACTTC. Translation: CASSSPGTSVYEQYF.